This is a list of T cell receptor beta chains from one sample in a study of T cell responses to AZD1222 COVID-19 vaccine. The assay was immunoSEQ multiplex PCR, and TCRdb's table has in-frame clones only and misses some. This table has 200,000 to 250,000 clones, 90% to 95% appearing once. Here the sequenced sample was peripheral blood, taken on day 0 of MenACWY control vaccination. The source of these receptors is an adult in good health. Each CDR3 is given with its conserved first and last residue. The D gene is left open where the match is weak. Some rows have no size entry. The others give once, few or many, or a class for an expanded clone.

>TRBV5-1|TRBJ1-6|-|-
CASSSDPSHSPLHF
TGCGCCAGCAGCTCAGACCCAAGTCATTCACCCCTCCACTTT
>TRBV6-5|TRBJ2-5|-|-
CASGQLETQYF
TGTGCCAGTGGACAGTTAGAGACCCAGTACTTC
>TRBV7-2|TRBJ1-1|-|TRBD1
CASSLEDRLTEAFF
TGTGCCAGCAGCTTAGAGGACAGGCTTACTGAAGCTTTCTTT
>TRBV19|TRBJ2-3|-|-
CASSIDHGRSSTDTQYF
TGTGCCAGTAGTATAGATCACGGGCGGAGTAGCACAGATACGCAGTATTTT
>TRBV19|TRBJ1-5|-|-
CASSQLPPDRQPQHF
TGTGCCAGTAGTCAACTACCCCCGGACCGGCAGCCCCAGCATTTT
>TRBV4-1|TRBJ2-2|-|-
CASSSRGKIGAGELFF
TGCGCCAGCAGCTCCCGGGGTAAAATTGGGGCCGGGGAGCTGTTTTTT
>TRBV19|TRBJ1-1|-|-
CASSIGGRMNTEAFF
TGTGCCAGTAGTATTGGGGGACGGATGAACACTGAAGCTTTCTTT
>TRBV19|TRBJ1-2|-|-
CASSYYGRANGYTF
TGTGCCAGTAGTTACTACGGTAGGGCTAATGGCTACACCTTC
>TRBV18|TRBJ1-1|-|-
CASSPPSLGTEAFF
TGTGCCAGCTCACCACCGAGTTTGGGAACTGAAGCTTTCTTT
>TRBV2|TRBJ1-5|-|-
CASSGAAFSNQPQHF
TGTGCCAGCAGTGGGGCTGCGTTTAGCAATCAGCCCCAGCATTTT
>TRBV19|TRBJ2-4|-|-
CASRGLAKNIQYF
TGTGCCAGCCGGGGCCTAGCCAAAAACATTCAGTACTTC
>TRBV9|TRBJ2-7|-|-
CASSPTPQSSYEQYF
TGTGCCAGCAGCCCCACGCCCCAGAGCTCCTACGAGCAGTACTTC
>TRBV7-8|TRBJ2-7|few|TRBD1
CASSYSVGRDRGYEQYF
TGTGCCAGCAGCTACAGCGTTGGCCGGGACAGGGGGTACGAGCAGTACTTC
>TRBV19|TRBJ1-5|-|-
CASSPALSNQPQHF
TGTGCCAGTAGTCCGGCACTAAGCAATCAGCCCCAGCATTTT
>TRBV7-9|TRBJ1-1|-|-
CASLRWGKNTEAFF
TGTGCCAGCCTGCGTTGGGGCAAGAACACTGAAGCTTTCTTT
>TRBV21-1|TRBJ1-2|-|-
CASSSYTRYGYTF
TGTGCCAGCAGCTCCTATACCCGCTATGGCTACACCTTC
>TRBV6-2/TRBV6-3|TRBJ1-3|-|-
CASSFPENTIYF
TGTGCCAGCAGTTTTCCGGAGAACACCATATATTTT
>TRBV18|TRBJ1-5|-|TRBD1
CASSPRTGEYQPQHF
TGTGCCAGCTCACCCCGGACAGGGGAGTATCAGCCCCAGCATTTT
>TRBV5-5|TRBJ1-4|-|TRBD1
CASSQDRGDEKLFF
TGTGCCAGCAGCCAGGACAGGGGTGATGAAAAACTGTTTTTT
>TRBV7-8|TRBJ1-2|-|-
CASSLGPSNYGYTF
TGTGCCAGCAGCTTGGGCCCGAGTAACTATGGCTACACCTTC